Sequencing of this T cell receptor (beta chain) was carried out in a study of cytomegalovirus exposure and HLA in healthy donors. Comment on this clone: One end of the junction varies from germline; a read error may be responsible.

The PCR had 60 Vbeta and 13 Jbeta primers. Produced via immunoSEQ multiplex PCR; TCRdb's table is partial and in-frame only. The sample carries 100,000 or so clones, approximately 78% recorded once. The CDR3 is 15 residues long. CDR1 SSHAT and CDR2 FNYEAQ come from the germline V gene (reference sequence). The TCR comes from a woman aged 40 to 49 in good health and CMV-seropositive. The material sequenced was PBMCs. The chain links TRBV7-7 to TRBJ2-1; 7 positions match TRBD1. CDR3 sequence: CASSKTGSSYNEQFF. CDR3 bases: TGTGCTAGCAGCAAGACAGGGAGCTCCTACAATGAGCAGTTCTTC.